This entry is about one TCR beta chain. What antigen it recognizes has not been identified. Base quality data are lacking; no much larger clone is found one base away. The CDR3 regions of human TCRbeta chains were analyzed by immunosequencing. The original pipeline was this. Repertoire TCRs were checked for matches against a reference library of SARS-CoV-2-specific TCRs that had been generated using the MIRA antigen-specificity platform. Breadth was defined as the fraction of unique TCRs that were SARS-CoV-2-associated. Depth was defined as the fraction of total T cells that were SARS-CoV-2-associated. Using the MIRA data, each spike-specific TCR was mapped to the spike region that the TCR reacts to and placed in a CD4 or CD8 class. Log10-transformed breadth and depth values were compared by one-way ANOVA with Sidak's multiple comparisons tests. This is the immuneACCESS table as TCRdb keeps it, with only in-frame sequences that have V and J called. A part of the clones is gone; compared with another copy, unresolved V genes explain less than half, and the rest is unexplained. That table furnishes V, J and clone size, whereas the DNA furnished D and trimming. The sample data list 65,000 to 80,000 clones, and 83% of these were observed just once. Jointly, the top ten make up approximately 1.2% of the sample.

The data are from a study of T cell responses to AZD1222 COVID-19 vaccine (dated by TCRdb to about 2021). A note on the overall study: A total of more than 230 trial participants underwent TCR sequencing, of whom 200 to 220 had received two doses of AZD1222 and roughly 26 had received two doses of the MenACWY control vaccine. Trial participants were enrolled by age into 18-55, 56-69 and 70-plus year subgroups, with about 150, 28 and 57 TCR-sequenced participants respectively.

Summary of the overall study and its limitations: Participants were mostly white British, with more females than males. The authors suggested clonal diversity may have been underestimated. The 56-69-year group was small, and its depth increase did not reach significance, likely because of low power. Reportedly, close to half of the unique spike-specific TCRs recognized epitopes lying outside the regions that are mutated in the B.1.351 and B.1.1.7 variants. Vaccine-associated CD4 TCRs spanned the whole spike protein, with dominant responses in regions 160-218 and 743-854. Conclusions about previously exposed vaccinees were limited because only six AZD1222 recipients were SARS-CoV-2 seropositive at baseline. After two AZD1222 doses, both the breadth and the depth of spike-specific TCRs were significantly higher than at day 0 and than in MenACWY recipients. Because no samples from the day 14 peak response were available, repertoires could be characterized only after the peak T cell response.

The CDR3 runs 15 amino acids, cysteine and phenylalanine included. Just the 45-base CDR3 DNA is kept, in frame starting at base 1. The germline V gene gives CDR1 as SGHAT and CDR2 as FQNNGV. Cut back by 3 bases and 0 bases, the V and J ends lie 11 bases apart. According to the study, the label for this sample's time point signals: about 28 days (+/-7) after the second vaccine dose. AZD1222 recipients with second doses at about 4 weeks or about 12 weeks were pooled, because spike-specific TCR depth and breadth did not differ between schedules. Vaccinee samples were obtained from the UK trials COV001 and COV002, which included a single-blind randomized controlled phase 2/3 trial of AZD1222 (ChAdOx1 nCoV-19) in healthy adults. Trial participant PBMC samples were collected at day 0 and day 28 after the second dose for TCRbeta chain sequencing.

This chain is built from TRBV11-2 and TRBJ2-5, and possibly TRBD2, on 5 matching bases. The sequences come from peripheral blood, collected 28 days after the second AZD1222 dose. The sequence came from an adult who received the AZD1222 COVID-19 vaccine. The DNA sequence follows: TGTGCCAGCAGCTTTGCCACGGGGTACCAAGAGACCCAGTACTTC. This yields the protein CASSFATGYQETQYF.